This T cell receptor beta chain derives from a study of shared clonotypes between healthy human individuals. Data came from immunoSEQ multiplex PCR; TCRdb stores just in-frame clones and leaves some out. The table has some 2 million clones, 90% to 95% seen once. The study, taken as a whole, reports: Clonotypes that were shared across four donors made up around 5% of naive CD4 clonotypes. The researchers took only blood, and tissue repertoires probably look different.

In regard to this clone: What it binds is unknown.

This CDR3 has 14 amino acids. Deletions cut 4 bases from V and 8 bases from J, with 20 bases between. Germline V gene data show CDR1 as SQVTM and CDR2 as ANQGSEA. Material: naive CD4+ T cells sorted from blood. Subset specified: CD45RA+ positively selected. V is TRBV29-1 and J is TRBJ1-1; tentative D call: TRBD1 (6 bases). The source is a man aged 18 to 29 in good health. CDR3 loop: CSVVTGYATLEAFF. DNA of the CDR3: TGCAGCGTTGTGACAGGCTATGCTACTCTCGAAGCTTTCTTT.